This T cell receptor (beta chain) was found in a study of kidney transplant recipient with SARS-CoV-2 infection. This clonotype was observed at least ten times. Germline V lookup: CDR1 KGHDR, CDR2 SFDVKD. CDR3 length: 13 amino acids. The V and J ends lost 6 bases and 7 bases, in that order; junction bases with no gene match: 2. TCRdb re-derived calls from the reads in MiXCR, one entry per CDR3 protein. The sample records approximately 240,000 distinct CDR3 sequences, around 28% being singletons. J is TRBJ2-5 and V is TRBV24-1; 12 bases align to TRBD2. The sample in question was a blood sample, obtained at baseline and on day 111 from a kidney transplant recipient. The TCR originated in a male patient aged 30 to 40 who had COVID-19 and was a kidney transplant recipient. Part of the T cell pool may stem from the graft donor. For the CDR3, the DNA is TGTGCCACCAGTCGGACTAGCGGGATGACCCAGTACTTC. It codes for CATSRTSGMTQYF.